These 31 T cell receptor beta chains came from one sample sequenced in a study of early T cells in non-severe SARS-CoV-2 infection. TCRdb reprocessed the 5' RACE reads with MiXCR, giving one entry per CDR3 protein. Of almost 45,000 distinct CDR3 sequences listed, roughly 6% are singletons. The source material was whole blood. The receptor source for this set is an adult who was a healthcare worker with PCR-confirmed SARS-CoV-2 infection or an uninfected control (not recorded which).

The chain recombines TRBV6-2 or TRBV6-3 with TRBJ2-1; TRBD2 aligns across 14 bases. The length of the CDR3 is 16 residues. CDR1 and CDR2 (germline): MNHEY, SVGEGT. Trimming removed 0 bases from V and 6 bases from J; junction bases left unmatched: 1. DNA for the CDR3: TGTGCCAGCAGTTACTCGACTAGCGGGGGGGCCAATGAGCAGTTCTTC. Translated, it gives CASSYSTSGGANEQFF.

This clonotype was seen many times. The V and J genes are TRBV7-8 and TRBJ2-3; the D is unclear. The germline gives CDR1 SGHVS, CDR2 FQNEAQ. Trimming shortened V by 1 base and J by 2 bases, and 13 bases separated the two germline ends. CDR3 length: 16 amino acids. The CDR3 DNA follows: TGTGCCAGCAGCTTAGGGGCCAACTATAACACAGATACGCAGTATTTT. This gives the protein CASSLGANYNTDTQYF.

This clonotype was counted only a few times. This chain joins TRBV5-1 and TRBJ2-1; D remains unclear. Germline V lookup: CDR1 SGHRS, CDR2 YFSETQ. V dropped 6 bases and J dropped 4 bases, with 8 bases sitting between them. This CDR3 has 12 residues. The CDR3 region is CASTSMYNEQFF. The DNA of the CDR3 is TGCGCCAGCACCTCAATGTACAATGAGCAGTTCTTC.

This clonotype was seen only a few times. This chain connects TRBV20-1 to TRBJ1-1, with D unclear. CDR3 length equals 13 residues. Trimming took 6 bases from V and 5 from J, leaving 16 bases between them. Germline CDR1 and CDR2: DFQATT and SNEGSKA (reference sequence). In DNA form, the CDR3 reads TGCAGTGCGCCAGGCAAGGGAGGAACTGAAGCTTTCTTT. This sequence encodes CSAPGKGGTEAFF.

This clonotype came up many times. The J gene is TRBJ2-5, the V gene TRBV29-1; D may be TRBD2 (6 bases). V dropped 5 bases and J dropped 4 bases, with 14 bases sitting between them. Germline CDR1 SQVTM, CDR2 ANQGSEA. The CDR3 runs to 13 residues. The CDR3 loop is CSVNSGTGETQYF. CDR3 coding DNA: TGCAGCGTTAACTCAGGGACTGGAGAGACCCAGTACTTC.

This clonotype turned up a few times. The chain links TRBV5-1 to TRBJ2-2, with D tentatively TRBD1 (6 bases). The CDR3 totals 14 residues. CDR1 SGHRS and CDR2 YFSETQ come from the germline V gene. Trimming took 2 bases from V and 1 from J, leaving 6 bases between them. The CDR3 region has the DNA TGCGCCAGCAGCTTCAGGGGGAACACCGGGGAGCTGTTTTTT. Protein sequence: CASSFRGNTGELFF.

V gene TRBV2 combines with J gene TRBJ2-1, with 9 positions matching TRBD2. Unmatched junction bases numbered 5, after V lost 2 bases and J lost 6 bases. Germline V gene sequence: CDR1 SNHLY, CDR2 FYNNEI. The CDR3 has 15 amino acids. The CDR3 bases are TGTGCCAGCAGTGAAAATAGCGGGGGCGTCAATGAGCAGTTCTTC. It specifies CASSENSGGVNEQFF.

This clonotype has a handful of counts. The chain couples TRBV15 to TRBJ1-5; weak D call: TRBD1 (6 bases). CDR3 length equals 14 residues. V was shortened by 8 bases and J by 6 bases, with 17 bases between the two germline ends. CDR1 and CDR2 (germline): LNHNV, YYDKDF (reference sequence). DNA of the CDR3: TGTGCCACCCGAGACTCGGGAGGGGGTCAGCCCCAGCATTTT. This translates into CATRDSGGGQPQHF.

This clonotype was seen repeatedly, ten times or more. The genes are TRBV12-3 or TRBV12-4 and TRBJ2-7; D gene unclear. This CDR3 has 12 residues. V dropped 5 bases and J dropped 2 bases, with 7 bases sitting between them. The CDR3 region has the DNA TGTGCCAGCAGTCCAAGCGCCTACGAGCAGTACTTC. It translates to CASSPSAYEQYF.

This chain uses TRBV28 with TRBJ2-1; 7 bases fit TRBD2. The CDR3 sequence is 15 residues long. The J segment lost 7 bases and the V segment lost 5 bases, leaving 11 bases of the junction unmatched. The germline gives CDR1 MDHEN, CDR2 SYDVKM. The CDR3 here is CASSLKAGLLNEQFF. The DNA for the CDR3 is TGTGCCAGCAGTCTCAAAGCGGGGCTCTTGAATGAGCAGTTCTTC.

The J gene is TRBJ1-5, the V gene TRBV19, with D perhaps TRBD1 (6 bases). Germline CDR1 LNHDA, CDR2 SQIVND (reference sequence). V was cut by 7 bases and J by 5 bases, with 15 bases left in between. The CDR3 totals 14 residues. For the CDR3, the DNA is TGTGCCAGTACGGACAGCCTAAACGATCAGCCCCAGCATTTT. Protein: CASTDSLNDQPQHF.

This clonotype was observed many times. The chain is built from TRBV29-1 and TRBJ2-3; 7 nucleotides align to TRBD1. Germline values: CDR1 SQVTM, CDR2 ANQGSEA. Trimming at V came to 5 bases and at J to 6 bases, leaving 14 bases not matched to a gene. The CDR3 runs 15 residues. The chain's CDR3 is CSVTEQGIGFDTQYF. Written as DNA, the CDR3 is TGCAGCGTTACTGAACAGGGGATAGGGTTCGATACGCAGTATTTT.

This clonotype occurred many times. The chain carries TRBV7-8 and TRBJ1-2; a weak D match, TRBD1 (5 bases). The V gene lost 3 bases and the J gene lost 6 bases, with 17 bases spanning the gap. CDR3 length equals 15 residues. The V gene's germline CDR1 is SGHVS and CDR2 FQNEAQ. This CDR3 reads CASSFPGQGGDGYTF. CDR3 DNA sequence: TGTGCCAGCAGCTTTCCAGGGCAGGGAGGAGATGGCTACACCTTC.

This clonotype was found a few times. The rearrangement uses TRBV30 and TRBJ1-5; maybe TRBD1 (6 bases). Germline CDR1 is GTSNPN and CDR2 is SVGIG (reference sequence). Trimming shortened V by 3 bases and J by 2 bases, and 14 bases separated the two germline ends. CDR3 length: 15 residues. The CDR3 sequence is CAWRGDTARNQPQHF. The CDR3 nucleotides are TGTGCCTGGAGAGGGGACACCGCCCGCAATCAGCCCCAGCATTTT.

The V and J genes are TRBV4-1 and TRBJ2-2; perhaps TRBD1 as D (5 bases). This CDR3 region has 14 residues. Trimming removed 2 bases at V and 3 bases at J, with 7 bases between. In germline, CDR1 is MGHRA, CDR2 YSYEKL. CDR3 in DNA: TGCGCCAGCAGCCAAACAGGAGACACCGGGGAGCTGTTTTTT. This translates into CASSQTGDTGELFF.

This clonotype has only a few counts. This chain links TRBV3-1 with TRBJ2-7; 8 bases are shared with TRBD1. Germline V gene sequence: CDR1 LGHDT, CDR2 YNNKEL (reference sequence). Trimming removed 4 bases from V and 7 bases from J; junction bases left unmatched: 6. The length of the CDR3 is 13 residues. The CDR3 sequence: CASSLRTGREQYF. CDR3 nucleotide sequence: TGTGCCAGCAGCCTCCGGACAGGGCGAGAGCAGTACTTC.

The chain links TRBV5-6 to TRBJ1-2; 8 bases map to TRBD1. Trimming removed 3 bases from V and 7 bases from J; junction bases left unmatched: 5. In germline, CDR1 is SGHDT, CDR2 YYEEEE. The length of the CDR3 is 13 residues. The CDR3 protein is CASSSDRGGGYTF. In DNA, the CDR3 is TGTGCCAGCAGCTCAGACAGGGGAGGTGGCTACACCTTC.

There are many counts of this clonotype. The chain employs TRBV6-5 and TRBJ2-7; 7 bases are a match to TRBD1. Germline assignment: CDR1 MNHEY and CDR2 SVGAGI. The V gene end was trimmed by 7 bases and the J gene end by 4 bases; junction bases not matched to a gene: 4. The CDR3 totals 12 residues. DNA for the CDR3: TGTGCCAGCAATAACAGGGGTTACGAGCAGTACTTC. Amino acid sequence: CASNNRGYEQYF.

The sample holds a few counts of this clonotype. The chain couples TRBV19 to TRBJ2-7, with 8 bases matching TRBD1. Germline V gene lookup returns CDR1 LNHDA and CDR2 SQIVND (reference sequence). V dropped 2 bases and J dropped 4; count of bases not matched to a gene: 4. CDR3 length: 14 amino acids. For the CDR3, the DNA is TGTGCCAGTAGTATAACAGGGGGAACTTACGAGCAGTACTTC. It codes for CASSITGGTYEQYF.

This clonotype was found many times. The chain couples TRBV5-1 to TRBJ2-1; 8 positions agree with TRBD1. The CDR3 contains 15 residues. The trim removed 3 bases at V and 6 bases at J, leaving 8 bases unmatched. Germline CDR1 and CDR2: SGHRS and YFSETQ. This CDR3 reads CASSWNAQGGNEQFF. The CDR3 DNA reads TGCGCCAGCAGCTGGAATGCACAGGGGGGCAATGAGCAGTTCTTC.

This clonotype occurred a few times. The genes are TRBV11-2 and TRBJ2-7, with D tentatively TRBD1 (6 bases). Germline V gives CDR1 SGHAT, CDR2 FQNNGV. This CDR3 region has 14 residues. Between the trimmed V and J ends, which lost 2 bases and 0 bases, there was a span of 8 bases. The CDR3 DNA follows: TGTGCCAGCAGCTTATTACAGGGCTCCTACGAGCAGTACTTC. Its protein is CASSLLQGSYEQYF.

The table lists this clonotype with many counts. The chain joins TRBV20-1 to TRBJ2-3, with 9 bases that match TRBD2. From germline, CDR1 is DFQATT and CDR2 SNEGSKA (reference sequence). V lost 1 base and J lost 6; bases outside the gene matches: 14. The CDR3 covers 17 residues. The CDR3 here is CSARVPLGAGGEDTQYF. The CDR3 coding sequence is TGCAGTGCTAGAGTCCCGTTGGGAGCGGGGGGTGAGGATACGCAGTATTTT.

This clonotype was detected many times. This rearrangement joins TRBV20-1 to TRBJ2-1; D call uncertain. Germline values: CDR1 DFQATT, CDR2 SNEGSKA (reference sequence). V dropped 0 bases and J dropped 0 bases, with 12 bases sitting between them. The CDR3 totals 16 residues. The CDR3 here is CSARDLNSHSYNEQFF. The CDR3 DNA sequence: TGCAGTGCTAGAGATCTAAACAGTCACTCCTACAATGAGCAGTTCTTC.

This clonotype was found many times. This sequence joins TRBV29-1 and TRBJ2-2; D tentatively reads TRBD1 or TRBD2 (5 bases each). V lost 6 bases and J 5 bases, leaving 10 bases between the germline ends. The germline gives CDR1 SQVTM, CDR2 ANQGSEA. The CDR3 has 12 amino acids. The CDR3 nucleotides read TGCAGCGTCGAGGGGTATACCGGGGAGCTGTTTTTT. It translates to CSVEGYTGELFF.

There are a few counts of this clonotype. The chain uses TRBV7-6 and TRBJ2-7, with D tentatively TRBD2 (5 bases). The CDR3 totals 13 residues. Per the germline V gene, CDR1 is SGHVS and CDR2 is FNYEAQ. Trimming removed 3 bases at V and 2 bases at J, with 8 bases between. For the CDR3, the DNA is TGTGCCAGCAGCTTGGACTCCACCTACGAGCAGTACTTC. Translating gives CASSLDSTYEQYF.

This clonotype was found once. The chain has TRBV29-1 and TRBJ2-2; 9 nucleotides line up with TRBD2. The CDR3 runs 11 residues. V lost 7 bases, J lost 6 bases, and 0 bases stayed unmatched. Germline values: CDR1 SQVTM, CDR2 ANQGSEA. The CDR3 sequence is CSGGRAGELFF. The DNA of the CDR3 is TGCAGCGGCGGGAGGGCCGGGGAGCTGTTTTTT.

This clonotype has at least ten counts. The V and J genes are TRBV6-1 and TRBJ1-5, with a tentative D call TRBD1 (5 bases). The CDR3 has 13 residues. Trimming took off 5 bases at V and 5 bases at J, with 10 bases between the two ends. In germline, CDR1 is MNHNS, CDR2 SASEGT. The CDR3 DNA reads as TGTGCCAGCAGTCCGGGGCGTCATCAGCCCCAGCATTTT. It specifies CASSPGRHQPQHF.

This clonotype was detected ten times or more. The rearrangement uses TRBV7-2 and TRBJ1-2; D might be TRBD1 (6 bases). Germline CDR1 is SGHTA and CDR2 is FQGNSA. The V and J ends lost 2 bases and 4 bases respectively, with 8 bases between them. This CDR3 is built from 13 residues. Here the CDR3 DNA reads TGTGCCAGCAGCTTAAGGACAGTCTATGGCTACACCTTC. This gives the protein CASSLRTVYGYTF.

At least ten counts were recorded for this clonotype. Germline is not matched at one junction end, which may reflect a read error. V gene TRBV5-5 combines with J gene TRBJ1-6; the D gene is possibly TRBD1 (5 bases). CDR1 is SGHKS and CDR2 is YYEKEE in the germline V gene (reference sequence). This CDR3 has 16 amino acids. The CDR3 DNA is TGTGCCAGCAGCTTGAACCCGGGACGTTCGAATTCATCCCTCCACTTT. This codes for CASSLNPGRSNSSLHF.

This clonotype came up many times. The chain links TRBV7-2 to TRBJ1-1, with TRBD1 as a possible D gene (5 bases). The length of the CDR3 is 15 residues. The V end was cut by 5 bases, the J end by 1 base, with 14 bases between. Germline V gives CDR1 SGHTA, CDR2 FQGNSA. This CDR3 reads CASSPYRLGNTEAFF. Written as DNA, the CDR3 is TGTGCCAGCAGCCCGTACAGGTTGGGGAACACTGAAGCTTTCTTT.

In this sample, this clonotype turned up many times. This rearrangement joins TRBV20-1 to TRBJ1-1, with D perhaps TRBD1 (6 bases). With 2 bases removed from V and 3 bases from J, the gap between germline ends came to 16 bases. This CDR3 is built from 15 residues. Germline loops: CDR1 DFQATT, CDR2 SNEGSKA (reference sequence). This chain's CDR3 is CSARPIQGQHTEAFF. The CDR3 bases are TGCAGTGCTAGACCCATCCAAGGACAGCACACTGAAGCTTTCTTT.